Presented here are 18 T cell receptor beta chains from one specimen sequenced in a study of high-grade serous ovarian cancer treatment subgroups. The tumor samples were collected prior to definitive surgery or chemotherapy. Sequencing used immunoSEQ multiplex PCR; TCRdb keeps in-frame clones, though not all of them. The table shows thousands of clones, with about 70% occurring only once. The specimen was tumor tissue. The receptors were gathered from a human donor with high-grade serous ovarian cancer.

The chain couples TRBV6-5 to TRBJ2-7, with unresolved D. Germline values: CDR1 MNHEY, CDR2 SVGAGI. The CDR3 extends over 11 amino acids. V was shortened by 7 bases and J by 7 bases, with 11 bases between the two germline ends. CDR3 coding DNA: TGTGCCAGCACCCTAGGTCGGGAGCAGTACTTC. It codes for CASTLGREQYF.

The chain couples TRBV19 to TRBJ1-6; D possibly corresponds to TRBD1 (5 bases). Germline lookup yields CDR1 LNHDA and CDR2 SQIVND (reference sequence). Trimming removed 6 bases from V and 14 bases from J, with 20 bases in between. The CDR3 is 14 amino acids. CDR3: CASSRGPPELTLHF. The CDR3 DNA reads as TGTGCCAGTAGCCGGGGACCGCCAGAGCTCACCCTCCACTTT.

This chain links TRBV28 with TRBJ1-6, with 10 nucleotides matching TRBD1. The V segment lost 6 bases and the J segment 6 bases; nucleotides outside the gene matches: 8. CDR1 and CDR2 (germline): MDHEN, SYDVKM. The CDR3 has 16 amino acids. The chain's CDR3 is CASRTTTGGFNSPLHF. The CDR3, as DNA: TGTGCCAGCAGAACTACGACAGGGGGCTTTAATTCACCCCTCCACTTT.

This clone occurred a few times. CDR3: CATKGSPLHF. CDR3 coding DNA: TGTGCCACCAAGGGCTCACCCCTCCACTTT. The chain links TRBV13 to TRBJ1-6, with D unresolved. Germline V gives CDR1 PRHDT, CDR2 FYEKMQ (reference sequence). Trimming cost V 10 bases and J 10 bases, with 8 bases left between them. The CDR3 totals 10 residues.

V usage is TRBV5-4 and J usage is TRBJ1-6; D is ambiguous. This CDR3 spans 16 amino acids. In germline, CDR1 is SGHNT, CDR2 YYREEE (reference sequence). Trimming removed 2 bases at V and 10 bases at J, with 19 bases between. The CDR3 DNA follows: TGTGCCAGCAGCTTCGCTGGCGGCACTCCCGACTCACCCCTCCACTTT. Protein sequence: CASSFAGGTPDSPLHF.

V usage is TRBV6-1 and J usage is TRBJ2-3; TRBD2 matches 12 bases. Trimming at V came to 7 bases and at J to 11 bases, leaving 10 bases not matched to a gene. Germline CDR1 and CDR2: MNHNS and SASEGT. The CDR3 extends over 14 amino acids. The CDR3 sequence: CASTRLAGAGEQYF. As DNA, the CDR3 is TGTGCCAGCACCCGACTAGCGGGGGCCGGGGAGCAGTATTTT.

This clone occurred once. This sequence joins TRBV11-1 and TRBJ1-1; 7 positions agree with TRBD1. J gave up 3 bases and V 2 bases, and 3 bases lay outside the gene matches. CDR1 and CDR2 (germline): SGHAT, FQDESV (reference sequence). This CDR3 contains 14 residues. Here the CDR3 reads CASSLLRGHTEAFF. CDR3 nucleotides: TGTGCCAGCAGCTTACTAAGGGGGCACACTGAAGCTTTCTTT.

This clone has a handful of counts. The V and J genes are TRBV30 and TRBJ1-1, with D perhaps TRBD1 (5 bases). Germline assignment: CDR1 GTSNPN and CDR2 SVGIG (reference sequence). V lost 1 base to trimming and J lost 1 base, with 10 bases between them. CDR3 length: 14 residues. The CDR3 loop reads CAWSGNQGNTEAFF. The CDR3 nucleotides read TGTGCCTGGAGTGGGAACCAGGGGAACACTGAAGCTTTCTTT.

This clone was counted only a few times. This chain connects TRBV18 to TRBJ1-5; the match to TRBD1 covers 12 bases. V lost 5 bases to trimming and J lost 4 bases; unmatched junction nucleotides: 9. This CDR3 is built from 17 residues. Germline V gene sequence: CDR1 KGHSH, CDR2 LQKENI. The CDR3 is CASSAGTGGIFNQPQHF. CDR3 nucleotides: TGTGCCAGCTCAGCCGGGACAGGGGGCATATTTAATCAGCCCCAGCATTTT.

The genes are TRBV29-1 and TRBJ2-1, with 12 nucleotides matching TRBD2. CDR1 and CDR2 (germline): SQVTM, ANQGSEA. Losses at the gene ends were 5 bases for V and 8 bases for J; bases not matched to a gene: 4. This CDR3 has 13 amino acids. The CDR3 DNA reads as TGCAGCGTTAGGACTAGCGGGGCCGATGAGCAGTTCTTC. The encoded protein is CSVRTSGADEQFF.

The J gene is TRBJ2-7, the V gene TRBV10-3; 9 bases line up with TRBD1. The germline V gene has CDR1 ENHRY and CDR2 SYGVKD. With 6 bases clipped from V and 5 bases from J, the junction kept 5 bases outside the gene matches. The CDR3 contains 13 residues. DNA of the CDR3: TGTGCCATCAGCGGGGACAGGGTAAACGAGCAGTACTTC. This gives the protein CAISGDRVNEQYF.

The rearrangement joins TRBV9 to TRBJ2-2; 7 nucleotides line up with TRBD2. CDR1 is SGDLS and CDR2 is YYNGEE in the germline V gene. The CDR3 is 16 amino acids. V gave up 2 bases and J gave up 0 bases; unmatched junction bases: 4. Here the CDR3 reads CASSVRGGSNTGELFF. The CDR3 nucleotides are TGTGCCAGCAGCGTTCGGGGAGGGTCGAACACCGGGGAGCTGTTTTTT.

The chain couples TRBV7-9 to TRBJ1-1, with 12 bases aligning to TRBD1. V trimming: 3 bases; J trimming: 3 bases; junction bases outside the gene matches: 5. This CDR3 contains 16 residues. From germline, CDR1 is SEHNR and CDR2 FQNEAQ (reference sequence). The chain's CDR3 is CASSFTGQGADTEAFF. Here the CDR3 DNA reads TGTGCCAGCAGCTTTACGGGACAGGGGGCCGACACTGAAGCTTTCTTT.

This chain joins TRBV11-2 and TRBJ2-7, with TRBD2 matching 8 bases. V lost 5 bases to trimming and J lost 4 bases; unmatched junction nucleotides: 10. CDR3 length: 15 residues. The V gene's germline CDR1 is SGHAT and CDR2 FQNNGV. The CDR3 is CASSRTGTREYEQYF. In DNA, the CDR3 is TGTGCCAGCAGCCGGACCGGGACTAGAGAGTACGAGCAGTACTTC.

This chain uses TRBV13 with TRBJ2-7; possibly TRBD1 for D (6 bases). V was shortened by 5 bases and J by 0 bases, with 17 bases between the two germline ends. CDR3 length: 16 amino acids. CDR1 PRHDT and CDR2 FYEKMQ come from the germline V gene (reference sequence). CDR3 DNA sequence: TGTGCCAGCAGCATGGCCTCAGGGGCATACTCCTACGAGCAGTACTTC. Its protein product is CASSMASGAYSYEQYF.

The chain employs TRBV7-9 and TRBJ2-5, with 9 bases matching TRBD2. The CDR3 contains 17 residues. V shed 2 bases, J shed 1 base, and the junction held 8 bases outside the gene matches. In germline, CDR1 is SEHNR, CDR2 FQNEAQ (reference sequence). The CDR3 is CASSLRGLAGLQETQYF. The CDR3 DNA follows: TGTGCCAGCAGCTTACGGGGGCTAGCGGGGCTCCAAGAGACCCAGTACTTC.

CDR3 residues: CASSDSVGYTF. The CDR3 DNA follows: TGTGCCAGCAGTGACTCTGTAGGCTACACCTTC. The chain couples TRBV6-4 to TRBJ1-2; D unresolved. Germline CDR1 reads MRHNA; CDR2 reads SNTAGT. The CDR3 runs 11 residues. V lost 0 bases and J 8 bases, leaving 4 bases between the germline ends.

The V gene is TRBV7-9, the J gene TRBJ2-3; 12 bases match TRBD1. Trimming at V came to 3 bases and at J to 4 bases, leaving 2 bases not matched to a gene. The CDR3 consists of 15 residues. CDR1 is SEHNR and CDR2 is FQNEAQ in the germline V gene (reference sequence). CDR3 in amino acids: CASSFGTGGADTQYF. The CDR3 bases are TGTGCCAGCAGCTTTGGGACAGGGGGCGCAGATACGCAGTATTTT.